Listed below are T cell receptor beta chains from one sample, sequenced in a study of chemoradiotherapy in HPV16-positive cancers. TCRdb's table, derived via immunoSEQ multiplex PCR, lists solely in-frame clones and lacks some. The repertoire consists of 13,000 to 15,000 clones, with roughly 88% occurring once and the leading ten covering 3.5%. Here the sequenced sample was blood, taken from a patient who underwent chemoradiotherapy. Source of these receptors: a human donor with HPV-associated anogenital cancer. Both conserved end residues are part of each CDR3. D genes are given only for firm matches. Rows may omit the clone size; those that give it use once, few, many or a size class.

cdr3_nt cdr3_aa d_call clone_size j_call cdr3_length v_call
TGTGCCAGTACCCCGTTAGGGGGAGGTAGCAATCAGCCCCAGCATTTT CASTPLGGGSNQPQHF NA NA TRBJ1-5 16 TRBV19
TGTGCCTGTTACCCGGGGTACACCGGGGAGCTGTTTTTT CACYPGYTGELFF NA NA TRBJ2-2 13 TRBV30
TGCAGCGTTGGTTGGGGGGACACAGATACGCAGTATTTT CSVGWGDTDTQYF NA NA TRBJ2-3 13 TRBV29-1
TGTGCCAGTAGTGCTCGGACTAGCGGGAGGGAGACCCAGTACTTC CASSARTSGRETQYF TRBD2 NA TRBJ2-5 15 TRBV19
TGCGCCAGCAGCCAAGCAAGCACAGGGTCCTACGAGCAGTACTTC CASSQASTGSYEQYF NA NA TRBJ2-7 15 TRBV4-1
TGTGCCAGCAGCTCTACGAGAGGACCCCCTTATGGCTACACCTTC CASSSTRGPPYGYTF NA NA TRBJ1-2 15 TRBV11-2
TGTGCCAGTAGTGTGACAGGCCCGCTCTCCTACGAGCAGTACTTC CASSVTGPLSYEQYF NA NA TRBJ2-7 15 TRBV19
TGTGCCTGGAGTAATAGCCTATCGGGGACTGAAGCTTTCTTT CAWSNSLSGTEAFF NA NA TRBJ1-1 14 TRBV30
TGTGCCAGCAGTTTCCAGAACAACTATGGCTACACCTTC CASSFQNNYGYTF NA NA TRBJ1-2 13 TRBV27
TGTGCCAGCAGTACGGGACTAGCGCACACAGATACGCAGTATTTT CASSTGLAHTDTQYF TRBD2 once TRBJ2-3 15 TRBV6-6
TGTGCCATCAGTCGGGGGGACGGCAATCAGCCCCAGCATTTT CAISRGDGNQPQHF NA few TRBJ1-5 14 TRBV10-3
TGTGCCAGCAGTGAAAACCCCCCAATGGTGGGTCAGCCCCAGCATTTT CASSENPPMVGQPQHF NA NA TRBJ1-5 16 TRBV6-1
TGTGCCAGTAGCCCGAGACCAGGGATTTCCGCTGAAGCTTTCTTT CASSPRPGISAEAFF NA NA TRBJ1-1 15 TRBV19
TGCAGTGCGTCACATTGGGAGACCCAGTACTTC CSASHWETQYF NA NA TRBJ2-5 11 TRBV20-1
TGTGCCACCAGCGGGGGACTAGCGGGGGGATACAATGAGCAGTTCTTC CATSGGLAGGYNEQFF TRBD2 NA TRBJ2-1 16 TRBV15
TGTGCCACCAGCATTGCGACAGGGGGCGCGAACTATGGCTACACCTTC CATSIATGGANYGYTF TRBD1 NA TRBJ1-2 16 TRBV15
TGTGCCAGCAGGGGGACTAGCGGAAAACCGACCGGGCAGTTCTTC CASRGTSGKPTGQFF TRBD2 NA TRBJ2-1 15 TRBV27